The 14 T cell receptor beta chains in this list originate from one sample, sequenced in a study of regulatory T cells in long-lasting Graves disease. The time point here: persistent/refractory GD, antithyroid drugs over 5 years with positive TRAb. The authors made the TCR library using RNA they extracted from PBMCs. Through Arm-PCR of CDR3 regions and iRepertoire HTBI primers, TCR beta libraries were built. TCRdb called the multiplex PCR reads again in MiXCR, with one record for every CDR3 protein. The data show around 460,000 distinct CDR3 sequences, roughly 23% seen once. The sample was peripheral blood mononuclear cells (PBMCs), taken when the disease was refractory, from a patient treated with antithyroid drugs. The receptors originated from a female donor with Graves disease.

The chain uses TRBV27 and TRBJ2-6; 9 positions agree with TRBD1. CDR3 length: 17 residues. The trim removed 0 bases at V and 4 bases at J, leaving 4 bases unmatched. Looked up from germline, CDR1 is MNHEY and CDR2 is SMNVEV (reference sequence). For the CDR3, the DNA is TGTGCCAGCAGTTTATCACAGGGGGCTTACGGGGCCAACGTCCTGACTTTC. Its translation: CASSLSQGAYGANVLTF.

The CDR3 is CASQRSGPTYEQYF. The CDR3 bases are TGTGCCAGCCAGAGGAGCGGGCCTACCTACGAGCAGTACTTC. V and J are TRBV6-2 or TRBV6-3 and TRBJ2-5; possible D gene TRBD2, 6 bases. The J call could be wrong; TRBJ2-7 is a better fit for the DNA end. The CDR3 runs 14 residues. CDR1 MNHEY and CDR2 SVGEGT come from the germline V gene.

The chain has TRBV30 and TRBJ1-2; unclear D gene. Germline CDR1 is GTSNPN and CDR2 is SVGIG (reference sequence). Trimming left V 0 bases short and J 3 bases short, with 5 bases between. This CDR3 is built from 12 residues. CDR3 bases: TGTGCCTGGAGTGTAACATACTATGGCTACACCTTC. Its translation: CAWSVTYYGYTF.

This clonotype occurred a few times. The chain is built from TRBV28 and TRBJ1-2; 8 bases are a match to TRBD1. Unmatched junction bases numbered 9, after V lost 6 bases and J lost 0 bases. The germline gives CDR1 MDHEN, CDR2 SYDVKM. The CDR3 is 16 residues long. In DNA, the CDR3 is TGTGCCAGCAGCCCTCTCAGGGGGCGAGCTAACTATGGCTACACCTTC. Amino acids: CASSPLRGRANYGYTF.

This clonotype was counted between two and nine times. The chain has TRBV24-1 and TRBJ2-7; unclear D gene. The germline CDR1 and CDR2 sequences are KGHDR and SFDVKD. Trimming removed 3 bases at V and 2 bases at J, with 10 bases between. The CDR3 is made up of 14 amino acids. The CDR3 reads CATSDSRAPYEQYF. The CDR3 DNA reads TGTGCCACCAGTGATAGTCGGGCCCCCTACGAGCAGTACTTC.

As regards this clonotype: This clone may be a read error of a much larger clone one base away. J is TRBJ1-5 and V is TRBV7-2; D perhaps matches TRBD1 (5 bases). Per the germline V gene, CDR1 is SGHTA and CDR2 is FQGNSA. The CDR3 is 13 residues long. DNA for the CDR3: TGTGCCACCACCCTGGGGGACCAACAGCTCCAGCATTTT. The encoded protein is CATTLGDQQLQHF.

This clonotype was counted ten times or more. V usage is TRBV6-1 and J usage is TRBJ1-4; no clear D gene. V lost 7 bases and J lost 10, with 10 bases in between. CDR3 length equals 11 residues. Germline CDR1 reads MNHNS; CDR2 reads SASEGT. DNA of the CDR3: TGTGCCAGCAACAAGCTGGGAAAACTGTTTTTT. Protein: CASNKLGKLFF.

This clonotype occurred many times. The chain uses TRBV7-2 and TRBJ2-7, with D unclear. Looked up from germline, CDR1 is SGHTA and CDR2 is FQGNSA. V was cut by 2 bases and J by 5 bases, with 7 bases left in between. The CDR3 covers 12 residues. CDR3 sequence: CASSLSLNEQYF. CDR3 sequence (DNA): TGTGCCAGCAGCTTATCCCTGAACGAGCAGTACTTC.

This clonotype was recorded many times. J is TRBJ1-2 and V is TRBV12-3 or TRBV12-4; D gene ambiguous. The V end was cut by 1 base, the J end by 7 bases, with 13 bases between. This CDR3 contains 14 residues. CDR3 in amino acids: CASSLVASPSGYTF. Written as DNA, the CDR3 is TGTGCCAGCAGTTTAGTGGCCTCTCCGAGTGGCTACACCTTC.

This clonotype was seen ten or more times. The chain uses TRBV16 and TRBJ2-7, with D possibly matching TRBD1 (6 bases). This CDR3 is built from 14 residues. V lost 2 bases to trimming and J lost 7 bases, with 15 bases between them. CDR1 and CDR2 from the germline V gene are KGHSY and FQNENV. CDR3 coding DNA: TGTGCCAGCAGCCAAGGGACATTTGAGGGGGAGCAGTACTTC. Its protein product is CASSQGTFEGEQYF.

This clonotype has a handful of counts. This chain connects TRBV6-1 to TRBJ1-6; 9 positions match TRBD1. V gave up 6 bases and J gave up 7 bases; unmatched junction bases: 4. In germline, CDR1 is MNHNS, CDR2 SASEGT. This CDR3 comprises 14 residues. The CDR3: CASRGQGENSPLHF. The CDR3 DNA reads as TGTGCCAGCAGGGGACAGGGCGAGAATTCACCCCTCCACTTT.

This clonotype was counted a few times. A read error may produce the germline difference seen at one junction end. The chain is built from TRBV28 and TRBJ2-5, with 9 bases aligning to TRBD1. Per germline, CDR1 MDHEN and CDR2 SYDVKM. The CDR3 loop spans 15 amino acids. In DNA form, the CDR3 reads TGTACCAGCAGCCCTTTAGGACAGGGGAAAGAGACCCAGTACTTC. This codes for CTSSPLGQGKETQYF.

The V and J genes are TRBV2 and TRBJ2-1; TRBD1 is a possible D gene (5 bases). The CDR3 has 18 amino acids. V lost 2 bases to trimming and J lost 0 bases, with 17 bases between them. Germline V gene sequence: CDR1 SNHLY, CDR2 FYNNEI. CDR3 sequence reads: CASSERRVWGRSYNEQFF. CDR3 bases: TGTGCCAGCAGTGAACGGCGCGTCTGGGGCCGCTCCTACAATGAGCAGTTCTTC.

A word on this clonotype: A clone one base away is much larger, so this may be a read error. The V gene is TRBV19, the J gene TRBJ2-5; a weak D match, TRBD1 (5 bases). CDR3 length: 14 amino acids. The germline V gene has CDR1 LNHDA and CDR2 SQIVND (reference sequence). The CDR3 region is CASSIQGHQETQHF. Written as DNA, the CDR3 is TGTGCCAGTAGTATACAGGGCCACCAAGAGACCCAGCACTTC.